The 15 T cell receptor beta chains below come from one sample, sequenced in a study of blood T cell repertoires in COVID-19. Repertoires were generated with immunoSEQ multiplex PCR, while TCRdb's copy carries only in-frame clones and drops some. The table has about 120,000 clones, about four fifths seen once; the top ten hold approximately 16%. The sample was peripheral blood. The receptors derive from a man aged 60-69 years with active or convalescent COVID-19.

The chain is built from TRBV6-1 and TRBJ1-1; TRBD1 agrees at 9 bases. V lost 6 bases to trimming and J lost 4 bases; unmatched junction nucleotides: 6. The CDR3 covers 14 residues. Germline values: CDR1 MNHNS, CDR2 SASEGT. The CDR3, as DNA: TGTGCCAGCAGCCCACAGGGGGCGAGCACTGAAGCTTTCTTT. Protein sequence: CASSPQGASTEAFF.

This chain joins TRBV7-6 and TRBJ2-5, with D tentatively TRBD2 (5 bases). The CDR3 covers 15 residues. V lost 3 bases to trimming and J lost 1 base, with 12 bases between them. CDR1 and CDR2 from the germline V gene are SGHVS and FNYEAQ. CDR3 bases: TGTGCCAGCAGCTTGCGGGCTCTCGGCCAAGAGACCCAGTACTTC. Translated: CASSLRALGQETQYF.

The chain links TRBV27 to TRBJ2-5; D remains ambiguous. Germline V gene lookup returns CDR1 MNHEY and CDR2 SMNVEV (reference sequence). Trimming removed 4 bases from V and 5 bases from J, with 11 bases in between. This CDR3 has 13 amino acids. The CDR3 DNA follows: TGTGCCAGCAGTTCCCGGATCGGGGAGACCCAGTACTTC. Its protein is CASSSRIGETQYF.

This rearrangement joins TRBV21-1 to TRBJ1-6; no DNA check was done on the table's D call, TRBD1. TRBV21-1 is termed a pseudogene. This CDR3 is built from 18 residues. The DNA of the CDR3 is TGTGCCAGCAGCAAAGTTCCCCCCAGAACACCATATAATTCACCCCTCCACTTT. This codes for CASSKVPPRTPYNSPLHF.

Turning to this clone: This same CDR3 is encoded by further DNA sequences in the sample. V and J are TRBV20-1 and TRBJ2-5, with TRBD1 as a possible D gene (6 bases). The germline V gene has CDR1 DFQATT and CDR2 SNEGSKA (reference sequence). The V end was cut by 5 bases, the J end by 2 bases, with 6 bases between. The CDR3 is 11 amino acids. The CDR3 DNA reads as TGCAGTGCTGGGACACAAGAGACCCAGTACTTC. This codes for CSAGTQETQYF.

The CDR3 nucleotides read TGTGCCAGCAGCCCCGGGACTAGAGTAGCCGGGGAGCTGTTTTTT. Translated: CASSPGTRVAGELFF. The chain uses TRBV5-4 and TRBJ2-2, with 8 bases identical to TRBD2. In germline, CDR1 is SGHNT, CDR2 YYREEE (reference sequence). Trimming at V came to 4 bases and at J to 6 bases, leaving 8 bases not matched to a gene. The CDR3 is made up of 15 amino acids.

V is TRBV24-1 and J is TRBJ2-7; D uncertain. Germline CDR1 and CDR2: KGHDR and SFDVKD. Deletions cut 2 bases from V and 0 bases from J, with 13 bases between. The CDR3 sequence is 16 residues long. The CDR3 bases are TGTGCCACCAGTGATTCGTACGGGTATCCCTCCTACGAGCAGTACTTC. It specifies CATSDSYGYPSYEQYF.

The chain uses TRBV7-9 and TRBJ2-2; TRBD2 agrees at 12 bases. V lost 3 bases, J lost 4 bases, and 12 bases stayed unmatched. Looked up from germline, CDR1 is SEHNR and CDR2 is FQNEAQ (reference sequence). The CDR3 runs 19 residues. The CDR3 nucleotides read TGTGCCAGCAGCTTGCCGATGACTAGCGGGAGTTCGACCACCGGGGAGCTGTTTTTT. Residues: CASSLPMTSGSSTTGELFF.

The rearrangement joins TRBV28 to TRBJ1-5; unclear D gene. V was clipped by 8 bases and J by 4 bases, with 9 bases between them. The CDR3 is 12 residues long. Germline V CDR1 and CDR2: MDHEN, SYDVKM. Written as DNA, the CDR3 is TGTGCCAGCTATCGGGGTAATCAGCCCCAGCATTTT. Residues: CASYRGNQPQHF.

The V and J genes are TRBV29-1 and TRBJ2-7; D may be TRBD2 (6 bases). Per germline, CDR1 SQVTM and CDR2 ANQGSEA. CDR3 length: 12 amino acids. The V gene lost 7 bases and the J gene lost 3 bases, with 13 bases spanning the gap. The CDR3 nucleotides are TGCAGCGGGCGGGGAACGAACTACGAGCAGTACTTC. Translated: CSGRGTNYEQYF.

V and J are TRBV7-3 and TRBJ2-7; 8 nucleotides match TRBD1. After removal of 2 bases from V and 6 bases from J, the junction contained 6 bases not matched to a gene. From germline, CDR1 is SGHTA and CDR2 FQGTGA. The CDR3 is made up of 14 amino acids. The CDR3 sequence is CASSLGYTGGEQYF. As DNA, the CDR3 is TGTGCCAGCAGCTTAGGTTATACAGGGGGCGAGCAGTACTTC.

The chain has TRBV5-1 and TRBJ1-5; 8 bases align to TRBD1. CDR1 is SGHRS and CDR2 is YFSETQ in the germline V gene. The CDR3 runs 15 residues. J was trimmed by 15 bases and V by 3 bases; bases with no gene match: 17. Here the CDR3 reads CASSSAPGQDGARHF. The CDR3 nucleotides read TGCGCCAGCAGCTCCGCCCCGGGACAGGACGGAGCCCGGCATTTT. The variable domain in full, with the rest retrieved from reference TRBV5-1 and TRBJ1-5, is KAGVTQTPRYLIKTRGQQVTLSCSPISGHRSVSWYQQTPGQGLQFLFEYFSETQRNKGNFPGRFSGRQFSNSRSEMNVSTLELGDSALYLCASSSAPGQDGARHFGDGTRLSIL.

Only a few counts were recorded for this clone. The chain has TRBV29-1 and TRBJ2-1; 11 bases map to TRBD1. Germline V CDR1 and CDR2: SQVTM, ANQGSEA. CDR3 length equals 15 residues. Unmatched junction bases numbered 11, after V lost 7 bases and J lost 6 bases. Written as DNA, the CDR3 is TGCAGCGCCGGAGCCTGGGACAGGGGGGGCAATGAGCAGTTCTTC. It encodes CSAGAWDRGGNEQFF.

This clone occurred many times. The chain joins TRBV6-2 or TRBV6-3 to TRBJ2-7; 12 nucleotides agree with TRBD1. Germline assignment: CDR1 MNHEY and CDR2 SVGEGT. The junction had 4 bases not matched to a gene; V was cut back by 4 bases and J by 6 bases. There are 14 residues in the CDR3. The CDR3 reads CASSFGTGGTEQYF. The CDR3, as DNA: TGTGCCAGCAGTTTTGGGACAGGGGGCACCGAGCAGTACTTC.

This chain joins TRBV28 and TRBJ2-1, with D possibly being TRBD2 (7 bases). The CDR3 spans 16 residues. Trimming shortened V by 2 bases and J by 9 bases, and 20 bases separated the two germline ends. Germline lookup yields CDR1 MDHEN and CDR2 SYDVKM. The DNA for the CDR3 is TGTGCCAGCAGTTTAAGCGCGGGGGCAGGGTGGCGTGAGCAGTTCTTC. Protein: CASSLSAGAGWREQFF.